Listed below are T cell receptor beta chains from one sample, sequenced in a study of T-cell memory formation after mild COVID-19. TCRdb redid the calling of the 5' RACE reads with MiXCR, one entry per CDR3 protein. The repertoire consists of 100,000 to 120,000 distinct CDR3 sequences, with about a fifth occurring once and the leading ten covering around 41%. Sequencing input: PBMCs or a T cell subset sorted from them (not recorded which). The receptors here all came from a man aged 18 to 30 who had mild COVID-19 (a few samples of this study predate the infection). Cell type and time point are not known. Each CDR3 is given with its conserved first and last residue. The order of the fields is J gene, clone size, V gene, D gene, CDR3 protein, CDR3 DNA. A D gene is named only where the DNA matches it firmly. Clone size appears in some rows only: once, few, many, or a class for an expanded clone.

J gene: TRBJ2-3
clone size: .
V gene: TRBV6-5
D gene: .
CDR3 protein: CASSYGGAGDTQYF
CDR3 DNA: TGTGCCAGCAGTTACGGAGGGGCCGGAGATACGCAGTATTTT

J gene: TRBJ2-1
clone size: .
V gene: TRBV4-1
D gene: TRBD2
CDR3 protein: CASSQEHWTSRSYNEQFF
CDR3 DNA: TGCGCCAGCAGCCAAGAGCATTGGACTAGTCGTTCCTACAATGAGCAGTTCTTC

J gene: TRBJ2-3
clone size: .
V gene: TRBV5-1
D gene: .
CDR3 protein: CASRAGNTDTQYF
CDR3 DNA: TGCGCCAGCAGGGCAGGGAACACAGATACGCAGTATTTT

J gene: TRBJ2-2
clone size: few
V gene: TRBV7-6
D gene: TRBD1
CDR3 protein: CASSQTTTGQFNTGELFF
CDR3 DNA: TGTGCCAGCAGCCAAACCACGACAGGGCAATTTAACACCGGGGAGCTGTTTTTT

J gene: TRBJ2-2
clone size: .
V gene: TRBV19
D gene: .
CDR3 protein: CASKRSPGELFF
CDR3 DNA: TGTGCCAGTAAGAGGTCCCCCGGGGAGCTGTTTTTT

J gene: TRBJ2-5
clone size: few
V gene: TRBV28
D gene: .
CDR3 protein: CASSSRGDGRKTQYF
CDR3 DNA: TGTGCCAGCAGTTCTAGGGGGGACGGGAGAAAGACCCAGTACTTC

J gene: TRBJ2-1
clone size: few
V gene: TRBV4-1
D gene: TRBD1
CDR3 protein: CASSQRMDREQFF
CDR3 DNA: TGCGCCAGCAGCCAAAGAATGGACAGGGAGCAGTTCTTC

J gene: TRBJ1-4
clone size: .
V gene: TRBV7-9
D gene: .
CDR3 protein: CASSRTDEKLFF
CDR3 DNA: TGTGCCAGCAGCCGGACAGATGAAAAACTGTTTTTT

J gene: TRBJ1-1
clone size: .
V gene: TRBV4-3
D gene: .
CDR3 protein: CASSQGPDSEAFF
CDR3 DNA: TGCGCCAGCAGCCAAGGGCCCGACTCAGAAGCTTTCTTT

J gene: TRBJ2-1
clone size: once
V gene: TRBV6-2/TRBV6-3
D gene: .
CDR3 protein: CASSHQKPALFF
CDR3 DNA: TGTGCCAGCAGCCACCAAAAGCCAGCCCTGTTCTTC

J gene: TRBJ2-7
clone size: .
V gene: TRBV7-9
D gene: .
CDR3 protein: CASSLGGLPHEQYF
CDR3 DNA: TGTGCCAGCAGCCTCGGGGGCCTTCCCCACGAGCAGTACTTC

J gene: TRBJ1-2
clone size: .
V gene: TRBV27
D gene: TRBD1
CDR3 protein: CASSLDRDLNYGYTF
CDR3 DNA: TGTGCCAGCAGTTTGGACAGGGACCTAAACTATGGCTACACCTTC

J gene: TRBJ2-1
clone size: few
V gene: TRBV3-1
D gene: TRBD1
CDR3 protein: CASSLGRTGEQFF
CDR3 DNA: TGTGCCAGCAGCCTCGGACGGACAGGTGAGCAGTTCTTC

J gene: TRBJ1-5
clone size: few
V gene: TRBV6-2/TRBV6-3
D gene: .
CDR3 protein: CASSTGGDQPQHF
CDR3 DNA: TGTGCCAGCAGTACTGGAGGGGATCAGCCCCAGCATTTT

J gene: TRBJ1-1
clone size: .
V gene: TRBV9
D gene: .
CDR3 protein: CASSADLGNTEAFF
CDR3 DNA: TGTGCCAGCAGCGCCGATCTGGGTAACACTGAAGCTTTCTTT

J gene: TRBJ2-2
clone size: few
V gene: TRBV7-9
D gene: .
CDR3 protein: CASSFQGTRTGELFF
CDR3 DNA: TGTGCCAGCAGCTTCCAGGGGACGCGGACCGGGGAGCTGTTTTTT

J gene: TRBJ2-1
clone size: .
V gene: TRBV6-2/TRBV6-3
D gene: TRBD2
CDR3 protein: CASSYEGLAGGDNEQFF
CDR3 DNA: TGTGCCAGCAGTTACGAGGGCCTAGCGGGGGGTGACAATGAGCAGTTCTTC

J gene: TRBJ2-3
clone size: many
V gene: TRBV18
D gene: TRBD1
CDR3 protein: CASSAQGADSTDTQYF
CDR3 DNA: TGTGCCAGCTCAGCACAGGGGGCGGATAGCACAGATACGCAGTATTTT

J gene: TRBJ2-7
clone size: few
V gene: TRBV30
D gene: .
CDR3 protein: CAWSVDFPRLGYEQYF
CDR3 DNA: TGTGCCTGGAGTGTAGATTTTCCGAGACTGGGGTACGAGCAGTACTTC

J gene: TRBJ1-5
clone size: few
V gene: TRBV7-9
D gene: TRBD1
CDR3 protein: CASSLAGGSQPQHF
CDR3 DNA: TGTGCCAGCAGCTTGGCAGGGGGAAGTCAGCCCCAGCATTTT

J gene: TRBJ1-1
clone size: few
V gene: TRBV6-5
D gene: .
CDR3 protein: CASRQMRGEAFF
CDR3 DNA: TGTGCCAGCAGGCAGATGAGGGGTGAAGCTTTCTTT

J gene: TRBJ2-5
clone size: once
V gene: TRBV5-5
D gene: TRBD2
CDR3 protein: CASSHGTRLAGETQYF
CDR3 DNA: TGTGCCAGCAGCCACGGCACTCGACTAGCAGGAGAGACCCAGTACTTC

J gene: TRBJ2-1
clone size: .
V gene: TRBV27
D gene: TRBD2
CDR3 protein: CASSPASGGYNEQFF
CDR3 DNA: TGTGCCAGCAGCCCCGCTAGCGGGGGATACAATGAGCAGTTCTTC

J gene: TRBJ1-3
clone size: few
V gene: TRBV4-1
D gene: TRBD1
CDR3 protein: CASSQGRTGTSGNTIYF
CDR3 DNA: TGCGCCAGCAGCCAGGGGAGGACAGGGACCTCTGGAAACACCATATATTTT

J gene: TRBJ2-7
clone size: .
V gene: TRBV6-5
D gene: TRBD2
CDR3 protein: CASSTLAGGYYEQYF
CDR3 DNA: TGTGCCAGCAGTACCTTAGCGGGGGGATACTACGAGCAGTACTTC

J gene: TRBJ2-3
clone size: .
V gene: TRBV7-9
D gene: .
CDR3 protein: CASSFLHTRQYSADTQYF
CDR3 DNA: TGTGCCAGCAGCTTCCTCCATACCCGACAGTATAGCGCAGATACGCAGTATTTT

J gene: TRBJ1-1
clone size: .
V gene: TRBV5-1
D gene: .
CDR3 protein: CASSSKVNTEAFF
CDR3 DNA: TGCGCCAGCAGCTCAAAGGTGAACACTGAAGCTTTCTTT

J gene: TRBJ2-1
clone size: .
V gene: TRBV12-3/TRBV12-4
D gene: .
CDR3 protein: CASSPTYGGTDWSSYNEQFF
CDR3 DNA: TGTGCCAGCAGTCCGACCTACGGGGGAACGGACTGGAGCTCCTACAATGAGCAGTTCTTC

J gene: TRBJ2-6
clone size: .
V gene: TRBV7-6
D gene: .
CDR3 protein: CASSFGPLHSGANVLTF
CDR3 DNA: TGTGCCAGCAGCTTCGGACCCCTCCACTCTGGGGCCAACGTCCTGACTTTC

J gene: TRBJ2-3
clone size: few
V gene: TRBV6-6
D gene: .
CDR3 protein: CASSYSREVKADTQYF
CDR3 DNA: TGTGCCAGCAGTTACTCCAGGGAGGTTAAGGCAGATACGCAGTATTTT

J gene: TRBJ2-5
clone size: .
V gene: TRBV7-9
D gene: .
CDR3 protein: CASSLARASPQETQYF
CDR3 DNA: TGTGCCAGCAGCTTAGCGCGGGCCAGCCCACAAGAGACCCAGTACTTC

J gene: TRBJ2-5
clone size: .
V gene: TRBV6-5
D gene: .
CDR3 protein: CASSYAWTQETQYF
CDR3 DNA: TGTGCCAGCAGTTATGCTTGGACCCAAGAGACCCAGTACTTC